This is a list of T cell receptor beta chains from one sample in a study of monozygotic twins with inflammatory bowel disease. TCRdb reprocessed the 5' RACE reads, with one entry per CDR3 protein and no DNA. The sample totals about 450,000 distinct CDR3 sequences. The sample was blood. These receptors were obtained from a human donor with ulcerative colitis or Crohn's disease, or a healthy co-twin of an affected twin (not recorded which). Both conserved end residues are part of each CDR3. The order of the fields is V gene, J gene, CDR3 protein.

TRBV6-6	TRBJ1-2	CASSLTANYGYTF
TRBV29-1	TRBJ1-1	CSVAFAQMNTEAFF
TRBV3-1	TRBJ2-1	CASSQGTPQFF
TRBV20-1	TRBJ2-1	CSARDLGGRAIEQFF
TRBV5-1	TRBJ2-5	CASSRGADKETQYF
TRBV7-9	TRBJ1-1	CASSTTGGPLNTEAFF
TRBV20-1	TRBJ1-1	CSAREALSLNTEAFF
TRBV6-2/TRBV6-3	TRBJ1-2	CASSRAGSGYTF
TRBV4-1	TRBJ2-2	CASSQENLAGELFF
TRBV10-3	TRBJ2-2	CAISDSEGATGELFF
TRBV18	TRBJ1-2	CASSPDRGTGYTF
TRBV5-1	TRBJ1-4	CASSVDGSTNEKLFF
TRBV12-3/TRBV12-4	TRBJ1-2	CASSSPESNYGYTF
TRBV29-1	TRBJ1-1	CSVTLGVLIMNTEAFF
TRBV6-6	TRBJ1-3	CASSIPIEGNTIYF
TRBV3-1	TRBJ2-2	CASSQDRPGVAGFTGELFF
TRBV12-5	TRBJ1-2	CASGLGYRDLGYTF
TRBV5-1	TRBJ2-2	CASSFLSGGSTGELFF
TRBV6-5	TRBJ2-2	CASSYTFNTGELFF
TRBV5-6	TRBJ2-3	CASCSGSTDTQYF
TRBV5-8	TRBJ1-1	CASSAELEAFF
TRBV29-1	TRBJ2-7	CSAFSGSYEQYF
TRBV20-1	TRBJ2-1	CSARARQGYNEQFF
TRBV6-1	TRBJ1-3	CASSRPGHGNTIYF
TRBV5-4	TRBJ2-1	CASSPGGLAGENEQFF
TRBV5-1	TRBJ1-5	CASSLSGLEQPQHF
TRBV27	TRBJ2-3	CASSHTRFTDTQYF
TRBV19	TRBJ1-6	CASTVGEAKNSPLHF
TRBV10-2	TRBJ2-3	CASSPREVGTDTQYF
TRBV6-5	TRBJ2-2	CASSYSAQPDTGELFF
TRBV11-2	TRBJ2-3	CASSFGETDTQYF
TRBV7-2	TRBJ2-7	CASSLEVVSSYEQYF
TRBV6-5	TRBJ2-2	CASTMTGLMNTGELFF
TRBV7-3	TRBJ2-5	CASSGQLGETQYF
TRBV2	TRBJ2-7	CASREQGVGEQYF
TRBV7-9	TRBJ2-1	CASSSRDALYNEQFF
TRBV5-4	TRBJ2-3	CASSEGLSPSTDTQYF
TRBV7-9	TRBJ2-5	CASSSTSGGDMGETQYF
TRBV5-6	TRBJ1-2	CASSLSGTGDGYTF
TRBV28	TRBJ1-1	CASRGDLGAFF
TRBV6-1	TRBJ1-5	CASSLAWDGSQPQHF
TRBV7-6	TRBJ2-1	CASSLVLGDEQFF
TRBV3-1	TRBJ1-5	CASSLGPALNQPQHF
TRBV29-1	TRBJ2-3	CSVEVGTDTQYF
TRBV6-5	TRBJ2-1	CASSYSIAGGEQFF
TRBV28	TRBJ2-7	CASSFRDSAPYEQYF
TRBV6-5	TRBJ2-3	CASSYSRASTDTQYF
TRBV9	TRBJ2-3	CASSVALLRTGADTQYF
TRBV5-6	TRBJ2-7	CASSLYNEQYF